One and the same sample provided the 32 T cell receptor beta chains below, sequenced in a study of vaccination and CD4 T cells after COVID-19. As for treatment: roughly 10-day PBMC culture with coronavirus spike peptide pools or control peptides (ViraFEST assay). What these receptors recognize is not known. With the Oncomine TCR Beta short-read assay, DNA from cultured CD4+ T cells was sequenced. Using its own MiXCR run on the PCR reads, TCRdb lists one record per CDR3 protein. The sample lists about 7,000 distinct CDR3 sequences; 70% to 75% were seen once. Sequenced sample: CD4+ T cells from blood, cultured in vitro. These TCRs come from a human donor who had recovered from COVID-19.

This clonotype was observed a handful of times. The chain combines TRBV7-9 with TRBJ1-5; a weak D match, TRBD1 (5 bases). The CDR3 totals 18 residues. The germline gives CDR1 SEHNR, CDR2 FQNEAQ (reference sequence). Trimming left V 1 base short and J 4 bases short, with 20 bases between. The CDR3 bases are TGTGCCAGCAGCTTAGTCCTCTTGCCCCGGGGCCCGAATCAGCCCCAGCATTTT. Translated: CASSLVLLPRGPNQPQHF.

This rearrangement joins TRBV24-1 to TRBJ2-3; 10 bases map to TRBD2. From germline, CDR1 is KGHDR and CDR2 SFDVKD. V was pared by 6 bases and J by 6 bases, with 5 bases of the junction left unmatched. The CDR3 is made up of 14 amino acids. CDR3 protein: CATSSGRGADTQYF. The CDR3 nucleotides read TGTGCCACCAGTAGCGGGAGGGGAGCCGATACGCAGTATTTT.

The chain uses TRBV24-1 and TRBJ1-5, with D uncertain. Germline values: CDR1 KGHDR, CDR2 SFDVKD. Trimming took 6 bases from V and 0 from J, leaving 11 bases between them. The CDR3 contains 15 residues. The chain's CDR3 is CATSPSHGSNQPQHF. For the CDR3, the DNA is TGTGCCACCAGTCCGTCACACGGTAGCAATCAGCCCCAGCATTTT.

DNA for the CDR3: TGCAGTGCCTCGCTTCTAGCGGGGCTGGGGGATCAGCCCCAGCATTTT. Amino acids: CSASLLAGLGDQPQHF. V usage is TRBV20-1 and J usage is TRBJ1-5; D perhaps matches TRBD1 (5 bases). V shed 6 bases and J shed 5 bases, with 23 bases lying between them. This CDR3 has 16 residues. The germline gives CDR1 DFQATT, CDR2 SNEGSKA (reference sequence).

This chain links TRBV27 with TRBJ2-3; either TRBD1 or TRBD2 may fit D (5 bases each). In germline, CDR1 is MNHEY, CDR2 SMNVEV (reference sequence). V lost 5 bases and J 4 bases, leaving 22 bases between the germline ends. The CDR3 consists of 17 residues. CDR3 DNA sequence: TGTGCCAGCAGTGCCCCGGGACCGAATCTACCCCCAGATACGCAGTATTTT. It translates to CASSAPGPNLPPDTQYF.

This chain connects TRBV15 to TRBJ1-1, with no clear D. Trimming removed 3 bases at V and 8 bases at J, with 13 bases between. There are 13 residues in the CDR3. Germline CDR1 is LNHNV and CDR2 is YYDKDF (reference sequence). Here the CDR3 DNA reads TGTGCCACCAGCAGTGATGCCCGTTGGGAAGCTTTCTTT. Amino acid sequence: CATSSDARWEAFF. Full variable domain (rest looked up from reference TRBV15 and TRBJ1-1): DAMVIQNPRYQVTQFGKPVTLSCSQTLNHNVMYWYQQKSSQAPKLLFHYYDKDFNNEADTPDNFQSRRPNTSFCFLDIRSPGLGDTAMYLCATSSDARWEAFFGQGTRLTVV.

The CDR3, as DNA: TGTGCCAGTGGGATACAGGGTCTGGCTGGGGCCAACGTCCTGACTTTC. It yields the protein CASGIQGLAGANVLTF. J is TRBJ2-6 and V is TRBV7-8, with a weak D call TRBD1 (6 bases). Trimming removed 9 bases from V and 2 bases from J, with 17 bases in between. Germline CDR1 is SGHVS and CDR2 is FQNEAQ. The CDR3 consists of 16 residues.

CDR3 region: CATSDGGRDLDYGYTF. The DNA of the CDR3 is TGTGCCACCAGTGATGGGGGGAGGGACTTGGACTATGGCTACACCTTC. V usage is TRBV24-1 and J usage is TRBJ1-2, with D possibly being TRBD1 (5 bases). This CDR3 is 16 amino acids long. Germline V lookup: CDR1 KGHDR, CDR2 SFDVKD. Trimming shortened V by 3 bases and J by 3 bases, and 16 bases separated the two germline ends.

By sample share, this clonotype is medium-sized. This chain links TRBV6-4 with TRBJ2-1; 11 positions agree with TRBD2. The CDR3 contains 15 residues. The trim removed 3 bases at V and 9 bases at J, leaving 7 bases unmatched. From germline, CDR1 is MRHNA and CDR2 SNTAGT. CDR3 DNA sequence: TGTGCCAGCAGTGAGAATAGCGGGAGGGCCTTTGAGCAGTTCTTC. It specifies CASSENSGRAFEQFF.

In this sample, this clonotype turned up once. This chain connects TRBV20-1 to TRBJ1-6; 10 bases are shared with TRBD1. The V segment lost 1 base and the J segment 3 bases; nucleotides outside the gene matches: 3. This CDR3 is 16 amino acids long. Germline lookup yields CDR1 DFQATT and CDR2 SNEGSKA (reference sequence). The CDR3: CSARGQGAVYNSPLHF. The DNA of the CDR3 is TGCAGTGCTAGAGGACAGGGGGCGGTCTATAATTCACCCCTCCACTTT.

The gene calls are TRBV19 and TRBJ1-1; D possibly corresponds to TRBD1 (5 bases). The CDR3 loop spans 14 amino acids. CDR1 is LNHDA, CDR2 SQIVND, per germline (reference sequence). V lost 7 bases to trimming and J lost 13 bases, with 25 bases between them. The DNA of the CDR3 is TGTGCCAGTATCCCAGACTGGAACCGGGGCCTCGTTTTCTTT. Its translation is CASIPDWNRGLVFF.

The rearrangement uses TRBV7-2 and TRBJ2-2, with 8 bases aligning to TRBD2. The CDR3 is 15 amino acids. J gave up 4 bases and V 4 bases, and 5 bases lay outside the gene matches. CDR1 SGHTA and CDR2 FQGNSA come from the germline V gene. The CDR3 DNA reads TGTGCCAGCAGCTCCGCCGGGACTAGCACCGGGGAGCTGTTTTTT. This encodes CASSSAGTSTGELFF.

The gene calls are TRBV2 and TRBJ1-2, with 11 bases lining up with TRBD1. CDR3 length: 14 residues. Losses at the gene ends were 6 bases for V and 6 bases for J; bases not matched to a gene: 6. CDR1 SNHLY and CDR2 FYNNEI come from the germline V gene. The CDR3 protein is CASRRTGGLNGYTF. CDR3 nucleotide sequence: TGTGCCAGCAGGCGGACAGGGGGCTTAAATGGCTACACCTTC.

The rearrangement joins TRBV28 to TRBJ2-2, with D possibly called TRBD1 or TRBD2 (5 bases each). The ends were cut back, 3 bases at V and 4 bases at J, with 12 bases in the middle. CDR1 is MDHEN, CDR2 SYDVKM, per germline. The CDR3 has 15 amino acids. The CDR3 sequence is CASSFSGTPTGELFF. The CDR3 bases are TGTGCCAGCAGTTTCTCGGGGACCCCCACCGGGGAGCTGTTTTTT.

The genes are TRBV20-1 and TRBJ2-5; the match to TRBD2 covers 9 bases. With 6 bases clipped from V and 5 bases from J, the junction kept 19 bases outside the gene matches. The CDR3 contains 17 residues. Germline V gene sequence: CDR1 DFQATT, CDR2 SNEGSKA (reference sequence). CDR3 in amino acids: CSARRGDSGRLGETQYF. The DNA of the CDR3 is TGCAGTGCACGGAGAGGGGATAGCGGGAGATTGGGGGAGACCCAGTACTTC.

The chain is built from TRBV6-5 and TRBJ1-5; tentatively, D is TRBD1 (5 bases). Trimming removed 7 bases at V and 11 bases at J, with 12 bases between. CDR3 length equals 11 residues. Germline V gene sequence: CDR1 MNHEY, CDR2 SVGAGI. As DNA, the CDR3 is TGTGCCAGCACCTACTCAGGGTCCCAGCATTTT. Translation gives CASTYSGSQHF.

This clonotype was counted a few times. CDR3 protein: CASTRMGGETQYF. In nucleotides, the CDR3 is TGTGCCAGCACGAGAATGGGGGGTGAGACCCAGTACTTC. The V call is TRBV6-1, the J call TRBJ2-5, with D possibly matching TRBD2 (6 bases). The germline CDR1 and CDR2 sequences are MNHNS and SASEGT. The CDR3 length is 13 residues. The ends were cut back, 7 bases at V and 5 bases at J, with 14 bases in the middle.

This chain links TRBV20-1 with TRBJ1-2; a weak D match, TRBD1 (6 bases). V was cut by 3 bases and J by 6 bases, with 17 bases left in between. CDR3 length: 14 amino acids. The germline CDR1 and CDR2 sequences are DFQATT and SNEGSKA (reference sequence). CDR3 nucleotides: TGCAGTGCTAGTCGGGGGGGCGGTAGAAATGGCTACACCTTC. Its protein product is CSASRGGGRNGYTF.

The V gene is TRBV20-1, the J gene TRBJ1-6; D ambiguous. The CDR3 covers 14 residues. CDR1 is DFQATT and CDR2 is SNEGSKA in the germline V gene (reference sequence). V dropped 1 base and J dropped 7 bases, with 11 bases sitting between them. Here the CDR3 DNA reads TGCAGTGCTAGAGTGTGGCAGGAAAATTCACCCCTCCACTTT. As protein: CSARVWQENSPLHF.

The V and J genes are TRBV7-2 and TRBJ1-2; TRBD1 is a possible D gene (5 bases). This CDR3 has 11 amino acids. Germline V gene sequence: CDR1 SGHTA, CDR2 FQGNSA. Trimming shortened V by 8 bases and J by 4 bases, and 8 bases separated the two germline ends. CDR3 nucleotide sequence: TGTGCCAGCGAGGACACCTATGGCTACACCTTC. This sequence encodes CASEDTYGYTF.

The J gene is TRBJ2-7, the V gene TRBV7-9; D is possibly TRBD2 (6 bases). V lost 5 bases, J lost 2 bases, and 13 bases lay in between. The CDR3 length is 14 residues. From germline, CDR1 is SEHNR and CDR2 FQNEAQ (reference sequence). The CDR3 DNA reads TGTGCCAGCAGCCCCCGGGACTGGACCTACGAGCAGTACTTC. This codes for CASSPRDWTYEQYF.

V is TRBV30 and J is TRBJ2-3; no clear D. CDR3 size: 11 residues. Trimming took off 3 bases at V and 9 bases at J, with 10 bases between the two ends. CDR1 is GTSNPN and CDR2 is SVGIG in the germline V gene (reference sequence). CDR3 sequence reads: CAWRGIHTQYF. In nucleotides, the CDR3 is TGTGCCTGGAGGGGGATCCACACGCAGTATTTT.

The sample holds a few counts of this clonotype. This rearrangement joins TRBV27 to TRBJ1-1; 10 nucleotides agree with TRBD1. The CDR3 spans 18 residues. V lost 4 bases, J lost 3 bases, and 14 bases stayed unmatched. Germline-derived CDR1 and CDR2 are MNHEY and SMNVEV (reference sequence). CDR3 bases: TGTGCCAGCAGTTCAGCGGGACAGGGGCTGATCGTACACACTGAAGCTTTCTTT. Its protein product is CASSSAGQGLIVHTEAFF.

This rearrangement joins TRBV20-1 to TRBJ2-5, with TRBD1 identical over 7 bases. Germline loops: CDR1 DFQATT, CDR2 SNEGSKA (reference sequence). The CDR3 is 15 amino acids. Trimming cost V 1 base and J 4 bases; bases outside gene matches: 9. CDR3 sequence: CSARGIQGSPETQYF. The CDR3 DNA is TGCAGTGCTAGAGGGATACAGGGGTCCCCAGAGACCCAGTACTTC.

The chain couples TRBV19 to TRBJ2-7; 8 bases map to TRBD2. Germline trimming cut 5 bases from V and 3 bases from J; bases unmatched to any gene: 15. The CDR3 covers 17 residues. Germline V gene lookup returns CDR1 LNHDA and CDR2 SQIVND (reference sequence). The CDR3 DNA reads as TGTGCCAGTAGTGAGCCCCACCGGGGGGGAGACCGCTACGAGCAGTACTTC. This translates into CASSEPHRGGDRYEQYF.

The chain recombines TRBV20-1 with TRBJ1-1; D gene uncertain. The CDR3 length is 12 residues. Germline V gives CDR1 DFQATT, CDR2 SNEGSKA (reference sequence). The germline V and J ends were trimmed by 0 bases and 9 bases, with 11 bases remaining between them. In DNA, the CDR3 is TGCAGTGCTAGAGAGGACCCAGCCCAAGCTTTCTTT. This gives the protein CSAREDPAQAFF.

J is TRBJ1-1 and V is TRBV20-1; D is uncertain. Germline V CDR1 and CDR2: DFQATT, SNEGSKA (reference sequence). The CDR3 loop spans 14 amino acids. The V end lost 6 bases, the J end lost 1 base, and 15 bases lay between the germline ends. This chain's CDR3 is CSAHRAHRNTEAFF. CDR3 sequence (DNA): TGCAGTGCCCACCGGGCCCATCGGAACACTGAAGCTTTCTTT.

The chain recombines TRBV28 with TRBJ1-5; D unclear. The V gene's germline CDR1 is MDHEN and CDR2 SYDVKM. This CDR3 has 13 residues. V was clipped by 2 bases and J by 3 bases, with 5 bases between them. The CDR3, as DNA: TGTGCCAGCAGTTTAGGGGACAATCAGCCCCAGCATTTT. This codes for CASSLGDNQPQHF.

The chain combines TRBV7-9 with TRBJ2-5; 7 nucleotides agree with TRBD1. V lost 5 bases, J lost 2 bases, and 11 bases stayed unmatched. This CDR3 is 16 amino acids long. CDR1 is SEHNR and CDR2 is FQNEAQ in the germline V gene (reference sequence). The CDR3 sequence: CASSPRGRGRQETQYF. For the CDR3, the DNA is TGTGCCAGCAGCCCCCGTGGTAGGGGGCGTCAAGAGACCCAGTACTTC.

J is TRBJ2-7 and V is TRBV7-9, with TRBD1 identical over 10 bases. V lost 5 bases, J lost 3 bases, and 4 bases stayed unmatched. The CDR3 runs to 14 residues. The germline V gene has CDR1 SEHNR and CDR2 FQNEAQ (reference sequence). In DNA, the CDR3 is TGTGCCAGCAGCGTAGGGACAGGGGACTACGAGCAGTACTTC. It yields the protein CASSVGTGDYEQYF.

V gene TRBV6-1 combines with J gene TRBJ2-4; D gene unclear. V lost 0 bases to trimming and J lost 5 bases, with 5 bases between them. CDR1 MNHNS and CDR2 SASEGT come from the germline V gene. This CDR3 comprises 13 residues. The CDR3 sequence is CASSEAPQNIQYF. CDR3 DNA sequence: TGTGCCAGCAGTGAAGCCCCTCAAAACATTCAGTACTTC.

The chain couples TRBV7-9 to TRBJ1-1; TRBD1 is a possible D gene (5 bases). Trimming stripped 4 bases from V and 5 bases from J, with 14 bases between. CDR3 length equals 14 residues. Germline V gene data show CDR1 as SEHNR and CDR2 as FQNEAQ (reference sequence). The CDR3 DNA sequence: TGTGCCAGCAGCTCGTGGGGACGTCTGACTGAAGCTTTCTTT. This gives the protein CASSSWGRLTEAFF. The full variable domain, in which reference TRBV7-9 and TRBJ1-1 provide the parts outside the CDR3, is DTGVSQNPRHKITKRGQNVTFRCDPISEHNRLYWYRQTLGQGPEFLTYFQNEAQLEKSRLLSDRFSAERPKGSFSTLEIQRTEQGDSAMYLCASSSWGRLTEAFFGQGTRLTVV.